This TCR beta chain was documented in a study of T cell repertoires and HLA-DP antigens. Study summary: Sorted CD137+CD4+ samples averaged roughly 0.2 ug DNA; pre-culture CD4+ samples, about 1,200 ng.

The protocol was immunoSEQ multiplex PCR, while the TCRdb copy is restricted to in-frame clones and leaves out a portion. The sample consists of tens of thousands of clones, roughly 78% of them appearing once. On this clone: What it binds is not known.

Per germline, CDR1 SNHLY and CDR2 FYNNEI. Trimming removed 6 bases from V and 2 bases from J, with 20 bases in between. The CDR3 length is 17 residues. Study-wide points: Sorted CD137+ clonality was about 0.36 for both alloantigens, versus around 0.037 pre-culture. Against one allele, clones undetected before culture averaged about 34%; against the other, less than 65%.

The origin of this receptor is a man aged 55 to 69 in good health and CMV-seronegative. V is TRBV2 and J is TRBJ1-5, with TRBD1 as a possible D gene (6 bases). The sequenced material came from CD4+ T cells from PBMCs. The CDR3 is CASRRDTPGIRNQPQHF. CDR3 bases: TGTGCCAGCAGAAGGGACACTCCCGGCATACGCAATCAGCCCCAGCATTTT.